This T cell receptor (beta chain) was recorded in a study of blood T cell repertoires in COVID-19. At the level of the study: Samples taken during acute and convalescent COVID-19 were collected in the United States, Italy and Spain. T cells, B-cell-depleted T cells, or PBMCs provided the cDNA or gDNA that served as material.

Germline V CDR1 and CDR2: MDHEN, SYDVKM. This CDR3 is built from 15 residues. Trimming pared 6 bases from V and 4 bases from J, leaving 16 bases between. Authors' analysis steps: Estimation of nucleated cell counts relied on the amplification of reference gene primers. The repertoire was sequenced with immunoSEQ multiplex PCR; TCRdb's copy has only in-frame clones and lacks some. Clonal size and the V and J genes are those of that table, whereas D and trimming came from the DNA. The data contain 150,000 to 200,000 clones, about 89% of them singletons. This chain links TRBV28 with TRBJ2-1; D perhaps matches TRBD2 (5 bases). This TCR derives from a man between 65 and 80 years old with acute or convalescent COVID-19. The source material was peripheral blood. CDR3 coding DNA: TGTGCCAGCAGCCGCCCCGGGGAATTATACAATGAGCAGTTCTTC. Translated, it gives CASSRPGELYNEQFF.